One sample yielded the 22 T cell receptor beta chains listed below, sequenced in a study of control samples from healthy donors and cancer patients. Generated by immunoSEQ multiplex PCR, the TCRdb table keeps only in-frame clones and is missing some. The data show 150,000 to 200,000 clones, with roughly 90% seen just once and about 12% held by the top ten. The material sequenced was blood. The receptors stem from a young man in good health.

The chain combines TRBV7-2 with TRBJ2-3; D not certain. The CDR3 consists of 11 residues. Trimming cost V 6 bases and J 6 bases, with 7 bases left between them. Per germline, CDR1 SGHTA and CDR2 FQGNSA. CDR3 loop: CASRIADTQYF. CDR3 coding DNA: TGTGCCAGCAGGATAGCTGATACGCAGTATTTT.

The DNA of the CDR3 is TGTGCCAGCAGCTACCGCCCGGGGGAGGCTTACAATGAGCAGTTCTTC. Residues: CASSYRPGEAYNEQFF. V is TRBV7-9 and J is TRBJ2-1, with D possibly being TRBD2 (6 bases). In germline, CDR1 is SEHNR, CDR2 FQNEAQ (reference sequence). With 4 bases removed from V and 4 bases from J, the gap between germline ends came to 17 bases. The CDR3 contains 16 residues.

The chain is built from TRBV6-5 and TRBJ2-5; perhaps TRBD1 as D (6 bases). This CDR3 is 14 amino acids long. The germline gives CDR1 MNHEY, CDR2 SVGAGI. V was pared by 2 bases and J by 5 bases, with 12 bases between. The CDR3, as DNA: TGTGCCAGCAGTTACCCTTCAGGGGCTGAGACCCAGTACTTC. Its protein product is CASSYPSGAETQYF.

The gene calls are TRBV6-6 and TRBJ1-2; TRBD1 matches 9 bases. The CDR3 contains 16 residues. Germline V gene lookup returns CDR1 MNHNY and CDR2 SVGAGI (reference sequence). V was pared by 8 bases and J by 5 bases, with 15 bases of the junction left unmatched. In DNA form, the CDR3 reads TGTGCCAGCCGAAGGATCGGGACAGGGCTTGAGTATGGCTACACCTTC. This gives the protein CASRRIGTGLEYGYTF.

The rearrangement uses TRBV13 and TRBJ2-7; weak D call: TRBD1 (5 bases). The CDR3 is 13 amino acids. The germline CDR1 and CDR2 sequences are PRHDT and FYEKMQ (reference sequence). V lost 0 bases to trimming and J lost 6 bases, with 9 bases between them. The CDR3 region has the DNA TGTGCCAGCAGCTTAGGCCCTCAGGGCGAGCAGTACTTC. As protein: CASSLGPQGEQYF.

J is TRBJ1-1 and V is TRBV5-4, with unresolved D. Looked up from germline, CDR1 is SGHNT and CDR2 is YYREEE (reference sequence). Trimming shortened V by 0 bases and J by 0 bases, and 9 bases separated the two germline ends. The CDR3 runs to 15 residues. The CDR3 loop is CASSLALGMNTEAFF. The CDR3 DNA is TGTGCCAGCAGCTTGGCCCTTGGCATGAACACTGAAGCTTTCTTT.

The CDR3 DNA sequence: TGTGCCAGCAGCCTAGGGGGGTCGAGCAATCAGCCCCAGCATTTT. Translation gives CASSLGGSSNQPQHF. The chain links TRBV3-1 (or the pseudogene TRBV3-2) to TRBJ1-5; tentatively, D is TRBD1 (6 bases). Germline loops: CDR1 LGHDT, CDR2 YNNKEL (reference sequence). This CDR3 is built from 15 residues. V was cut by 4 bases and J by 1 base, with 11 bases left in between.

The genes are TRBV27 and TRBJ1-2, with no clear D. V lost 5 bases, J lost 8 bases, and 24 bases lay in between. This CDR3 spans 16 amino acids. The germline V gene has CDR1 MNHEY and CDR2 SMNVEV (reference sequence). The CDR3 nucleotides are TGTGCCAGCAGTCCAGCATCCCTCAGTGGGCGTTGGGGCTACACCTTC. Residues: CASSPASLSGRWGYTF.

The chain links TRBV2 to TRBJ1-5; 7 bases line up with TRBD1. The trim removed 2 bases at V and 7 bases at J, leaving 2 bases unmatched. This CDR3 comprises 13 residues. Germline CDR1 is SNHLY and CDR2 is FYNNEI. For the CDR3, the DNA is TGTGCCAGCAGTGAACAGGGGGGACAGCCCCAGCATTTT. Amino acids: CASSEQGGQPQHF.

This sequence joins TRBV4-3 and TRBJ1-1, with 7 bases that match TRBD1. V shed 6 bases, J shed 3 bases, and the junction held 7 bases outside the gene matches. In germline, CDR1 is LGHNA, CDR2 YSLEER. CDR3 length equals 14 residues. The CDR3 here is CASSVYRGHTEAFF. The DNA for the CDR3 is TGCGCCAGCAGTGTTTACAGGGGACACACTGAAGCTTTCTTT.

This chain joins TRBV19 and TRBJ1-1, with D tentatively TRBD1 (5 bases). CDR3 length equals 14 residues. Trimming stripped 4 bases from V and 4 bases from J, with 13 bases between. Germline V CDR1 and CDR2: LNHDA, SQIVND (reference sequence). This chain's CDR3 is CASSTGLPVTEAFF. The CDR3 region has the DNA TGTGCCAGTAGTACAGGGCTTCCGGTCACTGAAGCTTTCTTT. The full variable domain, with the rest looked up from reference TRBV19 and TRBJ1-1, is DGGITQSPKYLFRKEGQNVTLSCEQNLNHDAMYWYRQDPGQGLRLIYYSQIVNDFQKGDIAEGYSVSREKKESFPLTVTSAQKNPTAFYLCASSTGLPVTEAFFGQGTRLTVV.

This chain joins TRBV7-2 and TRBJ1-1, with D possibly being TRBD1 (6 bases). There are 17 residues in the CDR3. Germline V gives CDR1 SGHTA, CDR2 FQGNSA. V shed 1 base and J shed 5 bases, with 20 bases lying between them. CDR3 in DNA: TGTGCCAGCAGCTTAGTAGGGGGGAGTGGGGGTAAGACTGAAGCTTTCTTT. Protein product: CASSLVGGSGGKTEAFF.

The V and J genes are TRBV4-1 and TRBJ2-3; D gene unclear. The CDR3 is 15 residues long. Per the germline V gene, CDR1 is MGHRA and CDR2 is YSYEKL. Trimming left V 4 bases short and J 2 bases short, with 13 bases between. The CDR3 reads CASSPRISNTDTQYF. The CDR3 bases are TGCGCCAGCAGCCCTCGGATCTCAAACACAGATACGCAGTATTTT.

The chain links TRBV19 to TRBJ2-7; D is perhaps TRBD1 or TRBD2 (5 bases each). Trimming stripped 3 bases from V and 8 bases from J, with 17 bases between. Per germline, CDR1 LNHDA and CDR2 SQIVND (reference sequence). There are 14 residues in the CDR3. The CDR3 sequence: CASSIRDGATKQYF. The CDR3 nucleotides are TGTGCCAGTAGTATCCGGGACGGGGCCACCAAGCAGTACTTC.

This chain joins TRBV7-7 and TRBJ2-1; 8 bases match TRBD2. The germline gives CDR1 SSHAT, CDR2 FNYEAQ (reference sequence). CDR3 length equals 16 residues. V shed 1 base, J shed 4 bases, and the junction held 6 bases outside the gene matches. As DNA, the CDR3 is TGTGCCAGCAGCTTAGGGGCTAGCGGGCCATACAATGAGCAGTTCTTC. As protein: CASSLGASGPYNEQFF.

The CDR3, as DNA: TGTGCCAGCAGCCAAGATAATGAGGGCTGGCCCCAGCATTTT. This encodes CASSQDNEGWPQHF. The J gene is TRBJ1-5, the V gene TRBV3-1 (or the pseudogene TRBV3-2); D ambiguous. The germline CDR1 and CDR2 sequences are LGHDT and YNNKEL (reference sequence). CDR3 length equals 14 residues. V shed 0 bases and J shed 9 bases, with 12 bases lying between them.

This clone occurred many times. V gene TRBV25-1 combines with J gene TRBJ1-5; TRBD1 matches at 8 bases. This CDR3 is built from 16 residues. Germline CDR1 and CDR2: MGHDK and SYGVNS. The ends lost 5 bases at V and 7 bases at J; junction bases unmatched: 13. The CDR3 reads CASSSSTQGAGQPQHF. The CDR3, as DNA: TGTGCCAGCAGTTCATCTACTCAGGGGGCAGGACAGCCCCAGCATTTT.

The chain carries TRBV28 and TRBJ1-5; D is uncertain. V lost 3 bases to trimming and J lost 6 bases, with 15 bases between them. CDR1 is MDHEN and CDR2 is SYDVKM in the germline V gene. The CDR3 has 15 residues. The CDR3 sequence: CASSLRAFPGQPQHF. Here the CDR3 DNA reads TGTGCCAGCAGTTTGAGGGCGTTCCCCGGTCAGCCCCAGCATTTT. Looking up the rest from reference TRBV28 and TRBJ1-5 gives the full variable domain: DVKVTQSSRYLVKRTGEKVFLECVQDMDHENMFWYRQDPGLGLRLIYFSYDVKMKEKGDIPEGYSVSREKKERFSLILESASTNQTSMYLCASSLRAFPGQPQHFGDGTRLSIL.

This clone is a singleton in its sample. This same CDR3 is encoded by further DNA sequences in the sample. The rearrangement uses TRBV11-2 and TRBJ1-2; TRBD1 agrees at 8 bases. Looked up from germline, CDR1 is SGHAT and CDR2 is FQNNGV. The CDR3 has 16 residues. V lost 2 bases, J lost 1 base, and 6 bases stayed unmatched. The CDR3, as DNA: TGTGCCAGCAGCTTAAGGCGCACAGGGGGTAACTATGGCTACACCTTC. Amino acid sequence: CASSLRRTGGNYGYTF.

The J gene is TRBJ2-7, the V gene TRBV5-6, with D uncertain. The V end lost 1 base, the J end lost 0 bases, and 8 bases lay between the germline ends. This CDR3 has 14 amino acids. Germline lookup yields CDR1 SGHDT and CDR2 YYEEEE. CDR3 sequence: CASSLLDGSYEQYF. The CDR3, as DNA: TGTGCCAGCAGCTTGTTGGACGGCTCCTACGAGCAGTACTTC.

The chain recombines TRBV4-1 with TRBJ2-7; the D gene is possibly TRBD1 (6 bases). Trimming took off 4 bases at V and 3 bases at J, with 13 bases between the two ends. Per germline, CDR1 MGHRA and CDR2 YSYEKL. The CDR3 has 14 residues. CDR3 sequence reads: CASSPKEQGYEQYF. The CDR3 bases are TGCGCCAGCAGCCCGAAGGAACAGGGCTACGAGCAGTACTTC.

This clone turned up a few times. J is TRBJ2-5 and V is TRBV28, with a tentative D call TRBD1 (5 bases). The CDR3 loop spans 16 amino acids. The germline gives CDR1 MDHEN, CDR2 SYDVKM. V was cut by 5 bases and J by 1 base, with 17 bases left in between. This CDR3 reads CASSLSQGPPQETQYF. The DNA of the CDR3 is TGTGCCAGCAGTCTATCGCAGGGTCCGCCCCAAGAGACCCAGTACTTC. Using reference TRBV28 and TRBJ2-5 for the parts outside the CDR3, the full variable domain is DVKVTQSSRYLVKRTGEKVFLECVQDMDHENMFWYRQDPGLGLRLIYFSYDVKMKEKGDIPEGYSVSREKKERFSLILESASTNQTSMYLCASSLSQGPPQETQYFGPGTRLLVL.